A selection of T cell receptor beta chains follows, all from one sample in a study of cytomegalovirus exposure and HLA in healthy donors. Generated by immunoSEQ multiplex PCR, the TCRdb table keeps only in-frame clones and is missing some. The sample has 110,000 or so clones, roughly 80% seen once. Sample: PBMCs. The receptors derive from a man aged 50-60 years in good health and CMV-seropositive. The CDR3 runs from the conserved cysteine through the conserved F or W. Fields, in order: J gene, clone size, D gene, V gene, CDR3 DNA, CDR3 protein. D genes are given only for firm matches. Clone size is stated in some rows and not others, as once, few, many or a class when expanded.

j_call: TRBJ2-5; clone_size: NA; d_call: NA; v_call: TRBV25-1; cdr3_nt: TGTGCCAGCAGTGAACCTCAGCGGTTCGAGACCCAGTACTTC; cdr3_aa: CASSEPQRFETQYF
j_call: TRBJ1-4; clone_size: once; d_call: TRBD1; v_call: TRBV20-1; cdr3_nt: TGCAGTGCTAGACGGGACAGGGGCCCGATTTTT; cdr3_aa: CSARRDRGPIF
j_call: TRBJ1-1; clone_size: NA; d_call: NA; v_call: TRBV5-4; cdr3_nt: TGTGCCAGCAGGTCTTTCGGACAGAAGAACACTGAAGCTTTCTTT; cdr3_aa: CASRSFGQKNTEAFF
j_call: TRBJ1-5; clone_size: NA; d_call: TRBD1; v_call: TRBV27; cdr3_nt: TGTGCCAGCAGTCCCGGGACAGGGGGTAGGAATAGCAATCAGCCCCAGCATTTT; cdr3_aa: CASSPGTGGRNSNQPQHF
j_call: TRBJ2-7; clone_size: NA; d_call: TRBD1; v_call: TRBV5-1; cdr3_nt: TGCGCCAGCAGCTTAGGGTATAGGGACAGGGGCGACGAGCAGTACTTC; cdr3_aa: CASSLGYRDRGDEQYF
j_call: TRBJ2-2; clone_size: few; d_call: TRBD2; v_call: TRBV10-3; cdr3_nt: TGTGCCAGCGGACTAGCGGGGAGCACCGGGGAGCTGTTTTTT; cdr3_aa: CASGLAGSTGELFF
j_call: TRBJ1-2; clone_size: NA; d_call: NA; v_call: TRBV2; cdr3_nt: TGTGCCAGCGCCTCGAATCGCCTCGTAGACTATGGCTACACCTTC; cdr3_aa: CASASNRLVDYGYTF
j_call: TRBJ2-3; clone_size: few; d_call: TRBD1; v_call: TRBV6-4; cdr3_nt: TGTGCCAGCAGTGGGGACAGCAGCACAGATACGCAGTATTTT; cdr3_aa: CASSGDSSTDTQYF
j_call: TRBJ1-2; clone_size: few; d_call: NA; v_call: TRBV30; cdr3_nt: TGTGCCTGGAGTGTCCAGGGCGCTTCTGGCTACACCTTC; cdr3_aa: CAWSVQGASGYTF
j_call: TRBJ1-4; clone_size: NA; d_call: TRBD1; v_call: TRBV5-1; cdr3_nt: TGCGCCAGCAGCTTGGTCGGACAGGGTGTAGGGGAAAAACTGTTTTTT; cdr3_aa: CASSLVGQGVGEKLFF
j_call: TRBJ1-2; clone_size: NA; d_call: TRBD1; v_call: TRBV19; cdr3_nt: TGTGCCAGTACTCTGACAGGGGCCAGGGGCTACACCTTC; cdr3_aa: CASTLTGARGYTF
j_call: TRBJ2-1; clone_size: few; d_call: TRBD2; v_call: TRBV5-1; cdr3_nt: TGCGCCAGCACCCAAGCGGGAGTGGGTGAGCAGTTCTTC; cdr3_aa: CASTQAGVGEQFF
j_call: TRBJ2-1; clone_size: NA; d_call: TRBD2; v_call: TRBV15; cdr3_nt: TGTGCCACCAGCAAAGGGGGAGCGGGGGGTAACAATGAGCAGTTCTTC; cdr3_aa: CATSKGGAGGNNEQFF
j_call: TRBJ2-6; clone_size: NA; d_call: NA; v_call: TRBV10-3; cdr3_nt: TGTGCCATCAGTGTATCGGGTACCGGGGCCAACGTCCTGACTTTC; cdr3_aa: CAISVSGTGANVLTF
j_call: TRBJ2-2; clone_size: NA; d_call: NA; v_call: TRBV5-4; cdr3_nt: TGTGCCAGCAGCCCGGGTGGGCGGGGAAACACCGGGGAGCTGTTTTTT; cdr3_aa: CASSPGGRGNTGELFF
j_call: TRBJ1-1; clone_size: NA; d_call: NA; v_call: TRBV19; cdr3_nt: TGTGCCAGTAGTATCGGGAACTCAATGAACACTGAAGCTTTCTTT; cdr3_aa: CASSIGNSMNTEAFF
j_call: TRBJ2-2; clone_size: NA; d_call: NA; v_call: TRBV9; cdr3_nt: TGTGCCAGCAGCGTAGCGGGTCACACCGGGGAGCTGTTTTTT; cdr3_aa: CASSVAGHTGELFF
j_call: TRBJ2-3; clone_size: NA; d_call: TRBD2; v_call: TRBV2; cdr3_nt: TGTGCCAGCTTACTAGCGGGGGTCTCTGCAGATACGCAGTATTTT; cdr3_aa: CASLLAGVSADTQYF
j_call: TRBJ2-7; clone_size: NA; d_call: NA; v_call: TRBV6-6; cdr3_nt: TGTGCCAGCGGACGGGATAGCGCTTCCTACGAGCAGTACTTC; cdr3_aa: CASGRDSASYEQYF
j_call: TRBJ1-4; clone_size: NA; d_call: NA; v_call: TRBV5-1; cdr3_nt: TGCGCCAGCGGGGAGACGGGGACAACTAATGAAAAACTGTTTTTT; cdr3_aa: CASGETGTTNEKLFF
j_call: TRBJ2-1; clone_size: NA; d_call: TRBD1; v_call: TRBV6-1; cdr3_nt: TGTGCCAGCAGTGAAAGTCAGGGGGCGAATGAGCAGTTCTTC; cdr3_aa: CASSESQGANEQFF
j_call: TRBJ1-2; clone_size: NA; d_call: NA; v_call: TRBV27; cdr3_nt: TGTGTCGTATGGGGGGGTGCTAGCTATGGCTACACCTTC; cdr3_aa: CVVWGGASYGYTF
j_call: TRBJ2-7; clone_size: few; d_call: TRBD1; v_call: TRBV19; cdr3_nt: TGTGCCAGTAGTATCGGGACAGGGGATCGCGAGCAGTACTTC; cdr3_aa: CASSIGTGDREQYF